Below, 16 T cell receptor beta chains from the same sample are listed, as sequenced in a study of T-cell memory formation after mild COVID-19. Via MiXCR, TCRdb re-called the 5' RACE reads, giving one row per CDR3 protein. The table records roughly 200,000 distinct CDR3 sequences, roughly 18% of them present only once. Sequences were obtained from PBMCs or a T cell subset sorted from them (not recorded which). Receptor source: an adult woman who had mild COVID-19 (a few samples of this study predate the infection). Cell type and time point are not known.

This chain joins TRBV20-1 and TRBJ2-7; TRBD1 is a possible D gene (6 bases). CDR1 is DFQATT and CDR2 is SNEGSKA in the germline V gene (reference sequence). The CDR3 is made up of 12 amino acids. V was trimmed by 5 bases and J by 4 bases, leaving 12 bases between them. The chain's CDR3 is CSADKGDYEQYF. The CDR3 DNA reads TGCAGTGCTGATAAGGGGGATTACGAGCAGTACTTC.

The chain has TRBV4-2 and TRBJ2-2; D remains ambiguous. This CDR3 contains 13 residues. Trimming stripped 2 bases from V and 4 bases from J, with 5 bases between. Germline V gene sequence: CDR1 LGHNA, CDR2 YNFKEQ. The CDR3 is CASSQTSTGELFF. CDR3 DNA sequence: TGTGCCAGCAGCCAAACGAGCACCGGGGAGCTGTTTTTT.

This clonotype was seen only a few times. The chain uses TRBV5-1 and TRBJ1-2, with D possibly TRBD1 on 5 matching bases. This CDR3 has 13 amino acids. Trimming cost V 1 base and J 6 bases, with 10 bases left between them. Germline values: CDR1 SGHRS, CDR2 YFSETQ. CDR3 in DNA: TGCGCCAGCAGCTTGCAGGGTCAGCATGGCTACACCTTC. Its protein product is CASSLQGQHGYTF.

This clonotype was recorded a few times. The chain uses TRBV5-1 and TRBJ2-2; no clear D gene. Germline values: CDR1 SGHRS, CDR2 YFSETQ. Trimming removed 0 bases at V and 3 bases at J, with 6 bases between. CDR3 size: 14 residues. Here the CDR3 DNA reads TGCGCCAGCAGCTTGGTTCTGGACACCGGGGAGCTGTTTTTT. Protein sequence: CASSLVLDTGELFF.

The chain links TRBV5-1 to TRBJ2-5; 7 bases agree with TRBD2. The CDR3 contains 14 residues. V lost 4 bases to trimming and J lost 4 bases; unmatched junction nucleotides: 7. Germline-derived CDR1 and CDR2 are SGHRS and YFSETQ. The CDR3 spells CASSPTSALETQYF. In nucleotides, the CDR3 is TGCGCCAGCAGCCCTACTAGCGCCCTAGAGACCCAGTACTTC.

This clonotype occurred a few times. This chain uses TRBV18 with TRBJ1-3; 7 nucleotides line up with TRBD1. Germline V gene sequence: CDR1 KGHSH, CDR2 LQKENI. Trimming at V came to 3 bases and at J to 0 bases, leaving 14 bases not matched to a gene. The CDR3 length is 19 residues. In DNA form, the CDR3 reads TGTGCCAGCTCACCTCCCAGATTCCGGACAGGAGGCTCTGGAAACACCATATATTTT. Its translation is CASSPPRFRTGGSGNTIYF.

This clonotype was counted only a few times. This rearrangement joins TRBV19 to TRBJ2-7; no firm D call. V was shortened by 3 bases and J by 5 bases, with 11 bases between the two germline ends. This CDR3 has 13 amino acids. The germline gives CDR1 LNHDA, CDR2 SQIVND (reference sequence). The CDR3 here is CASSMRQSDEQYF. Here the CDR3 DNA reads TGTGCCAGTAGTATGCGGCAGAGCGACGAGCAGTACTTC.

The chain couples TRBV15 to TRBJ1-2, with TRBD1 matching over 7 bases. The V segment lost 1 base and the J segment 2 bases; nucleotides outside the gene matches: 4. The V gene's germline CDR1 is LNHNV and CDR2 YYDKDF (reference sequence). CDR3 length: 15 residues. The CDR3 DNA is TGTGCCACCAGCAGAGGGGGAGGGGGCAACTATGGCTACACCTTC. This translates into CATSRGGGGNYGYTF.

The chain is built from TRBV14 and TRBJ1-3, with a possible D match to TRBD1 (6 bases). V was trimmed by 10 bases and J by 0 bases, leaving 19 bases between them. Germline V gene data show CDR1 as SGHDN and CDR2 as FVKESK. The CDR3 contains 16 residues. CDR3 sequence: CATSSRGASSGNTIYF. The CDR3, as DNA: TGTGCCACATCATCAAGGGGGGCGAGCTCTGGAAACACCATATATTTT.

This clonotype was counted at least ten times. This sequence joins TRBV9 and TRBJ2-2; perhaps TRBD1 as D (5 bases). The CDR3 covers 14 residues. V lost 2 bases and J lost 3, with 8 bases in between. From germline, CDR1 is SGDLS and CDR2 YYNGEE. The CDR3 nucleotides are TGTGCCAGCAGCGTGACACAGGACACCGGGGAGCTGTTTTTT. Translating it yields CASSVTQDTGELFF. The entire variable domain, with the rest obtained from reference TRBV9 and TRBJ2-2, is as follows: DSGVTQTPKHLITATGQRVTLRCSPRSGDLSVYWYQQSLDQGLQFLIQYYNGEERAKGNILERFSAQQFPDLHSELNLSSLELGDSALYFCASSVTQDTGELFFGEGSRLTVL.

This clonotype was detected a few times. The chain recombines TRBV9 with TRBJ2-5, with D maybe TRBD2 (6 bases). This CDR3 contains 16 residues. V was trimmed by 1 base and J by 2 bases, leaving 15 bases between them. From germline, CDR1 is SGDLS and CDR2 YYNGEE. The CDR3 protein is CASSVSPGRQQETQYF. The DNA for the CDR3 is TGTGCCAGCAGCGTAAGCCCGGGGAGGCAGCAAGAGACCCAGTACTTC.

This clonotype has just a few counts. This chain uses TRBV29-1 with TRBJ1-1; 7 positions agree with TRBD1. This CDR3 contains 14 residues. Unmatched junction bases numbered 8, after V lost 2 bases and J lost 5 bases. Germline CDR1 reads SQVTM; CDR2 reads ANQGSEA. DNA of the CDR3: TGCAGCGTTGAACTGACAGGGTTGAGGACTGAAGCTTTCTTT. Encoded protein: CSVELTGLRTEAFF.

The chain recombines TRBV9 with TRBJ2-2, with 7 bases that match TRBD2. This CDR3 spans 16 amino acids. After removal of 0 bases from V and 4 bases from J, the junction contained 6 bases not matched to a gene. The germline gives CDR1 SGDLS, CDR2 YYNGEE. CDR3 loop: CASSVGSAGSTGELFF. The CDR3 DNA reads TGTGCCAGCAGCGTAGGTTCAGCGGGGTCCACCGGGGAGCTGTTTTTT.

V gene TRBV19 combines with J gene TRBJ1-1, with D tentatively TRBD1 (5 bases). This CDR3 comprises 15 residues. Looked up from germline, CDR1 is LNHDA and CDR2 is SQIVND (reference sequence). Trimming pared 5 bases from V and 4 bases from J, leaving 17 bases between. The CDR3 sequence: CASSLSGAGGTEAFF. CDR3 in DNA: TGTGCCAGTAGTCTCTCCGGGGCCGGGGGCACTGAAGCTTTCTTT.

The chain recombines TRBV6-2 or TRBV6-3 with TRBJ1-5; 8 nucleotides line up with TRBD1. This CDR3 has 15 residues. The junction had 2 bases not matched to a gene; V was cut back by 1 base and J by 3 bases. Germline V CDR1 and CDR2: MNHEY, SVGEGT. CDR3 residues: CASSYLQGVNQPQHF. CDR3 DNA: TGTGCCAGCAGTTACTTACAGGGGGTCAATCAGCCCCAGCATTTT.

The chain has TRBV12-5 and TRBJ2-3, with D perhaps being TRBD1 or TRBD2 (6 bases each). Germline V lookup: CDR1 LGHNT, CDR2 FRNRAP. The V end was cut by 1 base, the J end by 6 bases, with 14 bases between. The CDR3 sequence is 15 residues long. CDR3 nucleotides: TGTGCTAGTGGTTTGGGACACCAAGGGGGGGATACGCAGTATTTT. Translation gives CASGLGHQGGDTQYF.